Listed below are T cell receptor beta chains from one sample, sequenced in a study of T-cell memory formation after mild COVID-19. TCRdb re-called the 5' RACE reads with MiXCR, one entry per CDR3 protein. The sample lists just over 350,000 distinct CDR3 sequences, roughly 14% occurring once. Sequencing was done on a sample of PBMCs or a T cell subset sorted from them (not recorded which). The receptor set was obtained from a man between 18 and 35 years old who had mild COVID-19 (a few samples of this study predate the infection). Cell type and time point are not known. The CDR3 runs from the conserved cysteine through the conserved F or W. D genes are given only for firm matches. Clone size appears in some rows only: once, few, many, or a class for an expanded clone.

abundance,j_gene,d_gene,v_gene,CDR3nt,CDR3aa
.,TRBJ1-2,TRBD1,TRBV20-1,TGCAGTGCTACCCCGGGACAGGGGACGGACTATGGCTACACCTTC,CSATPGQGTDYGYTF
few,TRBJ2-5,TRBD1,TRBV19,TGTGCCAGTAGGGGGACAGCACAAGAGACCCAGTACTTC,CASRGTAQETQYF
few,TRBJ2-3,.,TRBV12-3/TRBV12-4,TGTGCCAGCAGGCCCGAGGGGGGGGGAGGCACAGATACGCAGTATTTT,CASRPEGGGGTDTQYF
.,TRBJ1-4,TRBD1,TRBV6-5,TGTGCCAGCAGTTACTCCCCCGACAGGGCTGAAAAACTGTTTTTT,CASSYSPDRAEKLFF
many,TRBJ2-7,.,TRBV6-5,TGTGCCAGCAGCCACAGGGCGCAGGACGAGCAGTACTTC,CASSHRAQDEQYF
few,TRBJ2-1,TRBD2,TRBV4-1,TGCGCCAGCAGCCAAGGGGGTGCTAGCGGGGCTGGCAATGAGCAGTTCTTC,CASSQGGASGAGNEQFF
.,TRBJ2-1,TRBD2,TRBV5-1,TGCGCCAGCAGCCCCGGACTAGCGGGGAGTGAGCAGTTCTTC,CASSPGLAGSEQFF
few,TRBJ2-1,.,TRBV12-3/TRBV12-4,TGTGCCAGCAGTTTAATGGGATATGAGCAGTTCTTC,CASSLMGYEQFF
.,TRBJ1-1,.,TRBV29-1,TGCAGCGGGAGTACCGGGAACACTGAAGCTTTCTTT,CSGSTGNTEAFF
few,TRBJ2-1,.,TRBV7-9,TGTGCCAGCAGCCTTGGGACCTCGCCAAAAGGGTATGATGAGCAGTTCTTC,CASSLGTSPKGYDEQFF
.,TRBJ1-6,TRBD1,TRBV9,TGTGCCAGCAGCGACCTGACAGGGGGCTATAATTCACCCCTCCACTTT,CASSDLTGGYNSPLHF
many,TRBJ2-3,.,TRBV28,TGTGCCAGCAGTCTCAGCGGCAGCACAGATACGCAGTATTTT,CASSLSGSTDTQYF
few,TRBJ2-5,.,TRBV20-1,TGCAGTGCTAGAGATCGAGAACAGGGCCAAGAGACCCAGTACTTC,CSARDREQGQETQYF
.,TRBJ1-2,.,TRBV7-9,TGTGCCAGCAGCTTAAGTCTTAACTATGGCTACACCTTC,CASSLSLNYGYTF
.,TRBJ1-2,.,TRBV20-1,TGCAGTGCTAGAGAGGCGGGCTATGGCTACACCTTC,CSAREAGYGYTF
.,TRBJ2-7,TRBD2,TRBV6-1,TGTGCCAGCAGTGACCCAGGACTAGCTTCCTACGAGCAGTACTTC,CASSDPGLASYEQYF
.,TRBJ2-3,TRBD1,TRBV4-1,TGCGCCAGCAGCCTCCGAACTGCCGGGACAGGGGTTCGAACAGATACGCAGTATTTT,CASSLRTAGTGVRTDTQYF
few,TRBJ1-5,.,TRBV6-6,TGTGCCAGCAGTCCCCGGGCCGGCAATCAGCCCCAGCATTTT,CASSPRAGNQPQHF
.,TRBJ2-2,.,TRBV7-3,TGTGCCAGCAGTCCGGACACGTACACCGGGGAGCTGTTTTTT,CASSPDTYTGELFF
.,TRBJ2-3,.,TRBV5-1,TGCGCCAGCAGATCACTAGGAACAGATACGCAGTATTTT,CASRSLGTDTQYF
many,TRBJ2-5,.,TRBV5-6,TGTGCCAGCAGCTTGGATGAGCAAGAGACCCAGTACTTC,CASSLDEQETQYF
.,TRBJ2-3,.,TRBV6-2/TRBV6-3,TGTGCCAGCAGTTATTTGTCGACGGGTACGCAGTATTTT,CASSYLSTGTQYF
.,TRBJ2-5,TRBD2,TRBV28,TGTGCCAGCAGGGTCTATGCGGGGGGGCCCGAGACCCAGTACTTC,CASRVYAGGPETQYF
.,TRBJ1-4,TRBD1,TRBV27,TGTGCCAGCGGACCGGGACAGGGGTTTGAAAAACTGTTTTTT,CASGPGQGFEKLFF
.,TRBJ2-3,.,TRBV7-2,TGTGCCAGCAGCTCATACCCAGGGGTCTACACAGATACGCAGTATTTT,CASSSYPGVYTDTQYF
many,TRBJ2-3,TRBD2,TRBV5-1,TGCGCCAGCAGCTTGGGGGCTAGCGGGGGGCGCACAGATACGCAGTATTTT,CASSLGASGGRTDTQYF
few,TRBJ1-1,.,TRBV7-2,TGTGCCAGCAGCTTAGTGGTGGGGGGGAACACTGAAGCTTTCTTT,CASSLVVGGNTEAFF
few,TRBJ2-1,.,TRBV11-2,TGTGCCAGCAGCTTAGATCGCAGGATCCTCAACCCCAATGAGCAGTTCTTC,CASSLDRRILNPNEQFF